Below, one TCR beta chain is given with its context. In this sample, this clone turned up a few times. The antigen it binds to is not known. Per-base quality was not reported, and no clone a single base away is much larger than it. The data were obtained in a study of beta chain features in type 1 diabetes (dated by TCRdb to the late 2010s). Regarding the research as a whole: Patients and healthy donors did not differ in mean age, gender distribution, total cell number or subset yield. A total of about 99,000,000 sorted cells were examined across all samples, and RNA yield correlated strongly with the number of cells per subset. In the study, TCRB repertoires of sorted circulating CD4+ T cell subsets from recently diagnosed type 1 diabetes patients were compared with those of matched healthy donors. Regulatory and stem cell-like memory subsets were obtained from only 8 patients and about 8 healthy donors, while naive and central memory subsets were obtained from all 30 or so donors.

All of the isolated RNA was reverse transcribed with the High Capacity cDNA Reverse Transcription Kit, so expressed TCRB transcripts were sequenced. Naive, central memory and regulatory T cell samples underwent deep immunoSEQ sequencing, averaging about 3.57 million total reads per sample. Sorted cells were lysed in RLT buffer, and RNA was extracted using DNase-treated RNeasy Micro or Mini kits according to cell number. To prevent cross-contamination, each cell subset was processed individually, whereas patient and healthy donor samples were processed jointly. TCRB sequences were amplified from cDNA with the immunoSEQ multiplex PCR, producing 87-bp fragments spanning the CDR3 region. Amplicons were sequenced on the Illumina HiSeq platform. The source study handled its data this way. Synthetic template baselines were used to correct PCR bias computationally, reads within Hamming distance 2 were collapsed together, and singletons that could not be merged were discarded. Reads were aligned against IMGT so that V, D and J genes, CDR3 length and insertions or deletions at six rearrangement sites could be assigned. Within each subset, clonotype counts were normalized to the number of sorted cells before true diversity and Gini coefficients were calculated with the tcR R package. Repertoire sharing was quantified using the overlap coefficient calculated on TCRB nucleotide sequences. Entries here come from immuneACCESS through TCRdb and include only in-frame sequences with V and J called. Some clones fail to appear in such tables; in the studies checked, an unresolved V gene covers under half of the shortfall, and the cause of the remainder is unknown. V and J calls and clone size are given by that table; D and trimming were obtained from the DNA. Here the sample has a few hundred thousand clones; about 26% occur a single time. The ten biggest clones cover 3.5% to 4% of the sample.

A single peripheral blood draw of around 0.11 L on average was collected from each donor into heparinised tubes. A BD FACSAria II and a panel including CD45RO, CCR7, CD25, CD127, CD95 and CD27 were used to sort naive, central memory, regulatory and stem cell-like memory CD4+ T cells. Every sorted population had a purity above 95%. PBMCs were separated immediately by Lymphoprep density gradient centrifugation and were stained directly, without being cultured. To minimize batch effects, samples were stained and sorted in pairs, one healthy donor with one patient per experiment. The CDR3 sequence holds 14 residues, the cysteine and phenylalanine included. The CDR3 DNA has 42 bases and is translated from base 1. V gives up 4 bases and J gives up 1 base, and the segment between their germline ends measures 13 bases. The germline V gene supplies CDR1 SQVTM and CDR2 ANQGSEA. The research as a whole found: Only small numbers of individuals were included in the HLA sub-analyses, which left unresolved whether HLA type had any influence on TCRB rearrangement. Shorter templates might be favored by PCR, yet because patient and control samples were amplified and corrected together, any such skew would affect both groups equally. Patients with type 1 diabetes made fewer insertions and deleted more nucleotides at VDJ recombination sites, implying thymic rearrangement abnormalities. Type 1 diabetes patients showed a moderate but significant shortening of TCRB CDR3 length in all four CD4+ subsets. Because cDNA rather than genomic DNA was sequenced, highly expressing activated cells could have been over-represented, although no difference in activation and CD3 levels was found between groups. Naive, central memory and regulatory TCRB repertoires appeared to be more alike among patients than among healthy donors.

The receptor was isolated from a man aged 25-45 years in good health. The chain couples TRBV29-1 to TRBJ1-1; matching of 6 bases hints at TRBD1 as the D gene. The material sequenced was central memory CD4+ T cells from blood. In nucleotide form, the sequence is TGCAGCGTTGCGGCCAGGGGTGGGAACACTGAAGCTTTCTTT. Its protein product is CSVAARGGNTEAFF.